The 27 T cell receptor beta chains in this list originate from one sample, sequenced in a study of T-cell memory formation after mild COVID-19. TCRdb processed the 5' RACE reads anew with MiXCR; each CDR3 protein has one entry. This table has roughly 510,000 distinct CDR3 sequences, roughly 17% appearing once. The sequenced sample was PBMCs or a T cell subset sorted from them (not recorded which). The source is an adult woman who had mild COVID-19 (a few samples of this study predate the infection). Cell type and time point are not known.

This chain links TRBV15 with TRBJ2-5; 7 bases map to TRBD1. The CDR3 extends over 16 amino acids. J gave up 5 bases and V 6 bases, and 15 bases lay outside the gene matches. In germline, CDR1 is LNHNV, CDR2 YYDKDF (reference sequence). CDR3 nucleotides: TGTGCCACCAGATCGACCCGACAGGGAATCACGGAGACCCAGTACTTC. Translated, it gives CATRSTRQGITETQYF.

The chain has TRBV7-9 and TRBJ1-1; D is ambiguous. CDR3 length equals 14 residues. With 3 bases removed from V and 0 bases from J, the gap between germline ends came to 8 bases. Germline assignment: CDR1 SEHNR and CDR2 FQNEAQ (reference sequence). CDR3 DNA sequence: TGTGCCAGCAGCTTTCTACAGTTGAACACTGAAGCTTTCTTT. Its translation is CASSFLQLNTEAFF. Based on the CDR3 plus reference TRBV7-9 and TRBJ1-1, the full variable domain is DTGVSQNPRHKITKRGQNVTFRCDPISEHNRLYWYRQTLGQGPEFLTYFQNEAQLEKSRLLSDRFSAERPKGSFSTLEIQRTEQGDSAMYLCASSFLQLNTEAFFGQGTRLTVV.

This clonotype was recorded many times. This chain links TRBV12-3 or TRBV12-4 with TRBJ2-5, with D perhaps assigned TRBD1 or TRBD2 (5 bases each). Between the trimmed V and J ends, which lost 1 base and 4 bases, there was a span of 7 bases. The CDR3 sequence is 13 residues long. The CDR3 loop reads CASSLERGETQYF. The CDR3 DNA is TGTGCCAGCAGTTTAGAGAGGGGAGAGACCCAGTACTTC.

The chain combines TRBV7-2 with TRBJ1-2; no firm D call. Trimming removed 2 bases at V and 3 bases at J, with 13 bases between. The germline V gene encodes CDR1 SGHTA and CDR2 FQGNSA. The CDR3 has 15 amino acids. The CDR3 DNA reads as TGTGCCAGCAGCTTACTACCACAGTTATACTATGGCTACACCTTC. It codes for CASSLLPQLYYGYTF.

The CDR3 nucleotides read TGTGCCAGCAGACAGGGGCACTTCACCTACGAGCAGTACTTC. Amino acids: CASRQGHFTYEQYF. V is TRBV4-2 and J is TRBJ2-7, with 7 bases identical to TRBD1. Per germline, CDR1 LGHNA and CDR2 YNFKEQ. The V segment lost 6 bases and the J segment 2 bases; nucleotides outside the gene matches: 7. CDR3 length: 14 residues.

Only a few counts were recorded for this clonotype. This chain joins TRBV11-3 and TRBJ2-1; 11 nucleotides match TRBD2. Per the germline V gene, CDR1 is SGHNT and CDR2 is YENEEA. V lost 0 bases to trimming and J lost 4 bases; unmatched junction nucleotides: 8. The CDR3 spans 18 residues. The CDR3 nucleotides read TGTGCCAGCAGCTTAGATATCCTAGCGGGAGGTTCTTACAATGAGCAGTTCTTC. Its translation: CASSLDILAGGSYNEQFF.

This clonotype came up a few times. CDR3 in amino acids: CASSLPGTGDWMNTEAFF. Here the CDR3 DNA reads TGCGCCAGCAGCCTGCCCGGGACAGGGGACTGGATGAACACTGAAGCTTTCTTT. The chain employs TRBV4-1 and TRBJ1-1; 10 bases line up with TRBD1. V lost 4 bases and J lost 0; bases outside the gene matches: 11. CDR3 length: 18 amino acids. Germline assignment: CDR1 MGHRA and CDR2 YSYEKL.

This clonotype appeared a few times. The CDR3 DNA reads as TGTGCCATCAGTGAGTCGGGCCCGGTCATTCAGTACTTC. It translates to CAISESGPVIQYF. The chain links TRBV10-3 to TRBJ2-4; D gene uncertain. This CDR3 spans 13 amino acids. Germline V gene lookup returns CDR1 ENHRY and CDR2 SYGVKD. Trimming shortened V by 0 bases and J by 9 bases, and 9 bases separated the two germline ends.

This chain links TRBV12-3 or TRBV12-4 with TRBJ1-4; a weak D match, TRBD1 (5 bases). V lost 6 bases, J lost 11 bases, and 19 bases lay in between. The CDR3 spans 14 residues. CDR3 nucleotides: TGTGCCAGCAGCCCCGGGACGCTCAGGTTGAAACTGTTTTTT. Encoded protein: CASSPGTLRLKLFF.

This clonotype was seen ten or more times. The CDR3 DNA sequence: TGCAGTGCCTTGAGCGGGAGGTCGAGTGGAGCCAAAAACATTCAGTACTTC. Its translation: CSALSGRSSGAKNIQYF. The rearrangement uses TRBV20-1 and TRBJ2-4; 9 nucleotides match TRBD2. Germline V gene sequence: CDR1 DFQATT, CDR2 SNEGSKA (reference sequence). The CDR3 covers 17 residues. V gave up 6 bases and J gave up 0 bases; unmatched junction bases: 12.

This clonotype came up many times. V is TRBV29-1 and J is TRBJ2-7; D not resolved. Germline values: CDR1 SQVTM, CDR2 ANQGSEA. With 7 bases removed from V and 4 bases from J, the gap between germline ends came to 8 bases. The CDR3 covers 10 residues. The CDR3 DNA reads TGCAGCGCTGGGGATTACGAGCAGTACTTC. Translation gives CSAGDYEQYF.

This chain uses TRBV12-3 or TRBV12-4 with TRBJ1-2, with a possible D match to TRBD1 (5 bases). The ends were cut back, 3 bases at V and 8 bases at J, with 13 bases in the middle. The CDR3 consists of 13 residues. The chain's CDR3 is CASSFSGSGGYTF. The CDR3, as DNA: TGTGCCAGCAGTTTCTCAGGGTCCGGGGGCTACACCTTC.

This clonotype turned up a few times. V usage is TRBV6-5 and J usage is TRBJ1-1, with TRBD1 matching over 9 bases. The V segment lost 0 bases and the J segment 10 bases; nucleotides outside the gene matches: 12. Germline CDR1 and CDR2: MNHEY and SVGAGI. This CDR3 has 16 amino acids. The CDR3 DNA reads as TGTGCCAGCAGTTACTCCAGAGTGGACAGGGGTCAAGGAGCTTTCTTT. This encodes CASSYSRVDRGQGAFF.

This clonotype was detected a few times. The V and J genes are TRBV27 and TRBJ1-1; perhaps TRBD1 as D (6 bases). The CDR3 spans 14 residues. The V end was cut by 1 base, the J end by 7 bases, with 13 bases between. Germline V CDR1 and CDR2: MNHEY, SMNVEV (reference sequence). The DNA for the CDR3 is TGTGCCAGCAGTTTATTAGGGGGGCCTAGTGAAGCTTTCTTT. This gives the protein CASSLLGGPSEAFF.

A few counts support this clonotype. The chain uses TRBV20-1 and TRBJ2-1, with 8 bases matching TRBD2. The germline gives CDR1 DFQATT, CDR2 SNEGSKA (reference sequence). Trimming cost V 3 bases and J 0 bases; bases outside gene matches: 4. This CDR3 is built from 15 residues. CDR3 region: CSASSLAGSYNEQFF. The CDR3 coding sequence is TGCAGTGCTAGTTCCCTAGCGGGCTCCTACAATGAGCAGTTCTTC.

CDR3 residues: CASRPQGVGTEAFF. The CDR3 region has the DNA TGTGCCAGCAGACCTCAGGGGGTTGGCACTGAAGCTTTCTTT. The rearrangement joins TRBV6-2 or TRBV6-3 to TRBJ1-1; 7 bases are a match to TRBD1. Germline V gene data show CDR1 as MNHEY and CDR2 as SVGEGT. CDR3 length: 14 residues. V lost 6 bases to trimming and J lost 4 bases; unmatched junction nucleotides: 8.

This clonotype was observed a handful of times. This rearrangement joins TRBV7-6 to TRBJ2-7; 9 nucleotides line up with TRBD1. Looked up from germline, CDR1 is SGHVS and CDR2 is FNYEAQ. Trimming at V came to 4 bases and at J to 4 bases, leaving 8 bases not matched to a gene. The CDR3 sequence is 15 residues long. The chain's CDR3 is CASSSPGQGRYEQYF. The CDR3 bases are TGTGCCAGCAGCTCTCCGGGACAGGGAAGGTACGAGCAGTACTTC.

The rearrangement joins TRBV15 to TRBJ2-2, with 9 bases identical to TRBD1. The V gene end was trimmed by 4 bases and the J gene end by 6 bases; junction bases not matched to a gene: 6. The CDR3 spans 15 residues. Germline assignment: CDR1 LNHNV and CDR2 YYDKDF (reference sequence). CDR3 sequence: CATSTTYRGPGELFF. In DNA, the CDR3 is TGTGCCACCAGCACGACCTACAGGGGGCCCGGGGAGCTGTTTTTT.

This clonotype was observed many times. The J gene is TRBJ1-2, the V gene TRBV20-1, with TRBD1 matching 7 bases. The CDR3 is 15 amino acids. V lost 0 bases, J lost 4 bases, and 8 bases stayed unmatched. Germline V gene sequence: CDR1 DFQATT, CDR2 SNEGSKA (reference sequence). The CDR3 protein is CSARDLQGGFYGYTF. In DNA, the CDR3 is TGCAGTGCTAGAGATCTGCAGGGGGGATTCTATGGCTACACCTTC.

V and J are TRBV7-6 and TRBJ1-2; D possibly corresponds to TRBD1 (6 bases). The CDR3 consists of 13 residues. With 5 bases removed from V and 5 bases from J, the gap between germline ends came to 12 bases. Per the germline V gene, CDR1 is SGHVS and CDR2 is FNYEAQ. The CDR3 sequence is CASSQGGRYGYTF. The CDR3 coding sequence is TGTGCCAGCAGCCAAGGGGGGCGGTATGGCTACACCTTC.

The rearrangement uses TRBV5-1 and TRBJ2-2; TRBD2 agrees at 12 bases. There are 16 residues in the CDR3. Losses at the gene ends were 4 bases for V and 3 bases for J; bases not matched to a gene: 4. Germline lookup yields CDR1 SGHRS and CDR2 YFSETQ. Written as DNA, the CDR3 is TGCGCCAGCAGCCGGACTAGCGGGACCTACACCGGGGAGCTGTTTTTT. It is translated as CASSRTSGTYTGELFF.

This chain uses TRBV7-9 with TRBJ2-1, with TRBD1 as a possible D gene (6 bases). This CDR3 has 14 residues. Germline lookup yields CDR1 SEHNR and CDR2 FQNEAQ (reference sequence). The ends were cut back, 4 bases at V and 6 bases at J, with 13 bases in the middle. CDR3 DNA sequence: TGTGCCAGCAGCTCCCAGGGGCGCCCCAATGAGCAGTTCTTC. Its translation: CASSSQGRPNEQFF. The entire variable domain, with the rest obtained from reference TRBV7-9 and TRBJ2-1, is as follows: DTGVSQNPRHKITKRGQNVTFRCDPISEHNRLYWYRQTLGQGPEFLTYFQNEAQLEKSRLLSDRFSAERPKGSFSTLEIQRTEQGDSAMYLCASSSQGRPNEQFFGPGTRLTVL.

V usage is TRBV12-3 or TRBV12-4 and J usage is TRBJ1-2, with 9 bases identical to TRBD1. With 6 bases clipped from V and 7 bases from J, the junction kept 3 bases outside the gene matches. The CDR3 loop spans 12 amino acids. CDR3 amino acids: CASRGTGIGYTF. Written as DNA, the CDR3 is TGTGCCAGCAGAGGGACAGGGATTGGCTACACCTTC.

Many counts were recorded for this clonotype. The CDR3 bases are TGTGCCAGCAGCTTAGGGCGGAGGTCCACAGATACGCAGTATTTT. It yields the protein CASSLGRRSTDTQYF. The chain uses TRBV11-2 and TRBJ2-3; TRBD2 might be the D (5 bases). This CDR3 contains 15 residues. With 1 base removed from V and 2 bases from J, the gap between germline ends came to 10 bases. The germline V gene has CDR1 SGHAT and CDR2 FQNNGV.

This clonotype was detected ten times or more. This chain connects TRBV12-3 or TRBV12-4 to TRBJ2-2; 7 bases agree with TRBD2. After removal of 6 bases from V and 6 bases from J, the junction contained 13 bases not matched to a gene. The CDR3 totals 16 residues. CDR3 in DNA: TGTGCCAGCAGCCGGACCCGCGGGACTAACTCCGGGGAGCTGTTTTTT. Translated: CASSRTRGTNSGELFF.

J is TRBJ1-2 and V is TRBV6-1, with a possible D match to TRBD1 (5 bases). The germline gives CDR1 MNHNS, CDR2 SASEGT. Deletions cut 2 bases from V and 2 bases from J, with 12 bases between. The CDR3 contains 15 residues. DNA of the CDR3: TGTGCCAGCAGTGAACAGGGTTTTAGGAACTATGGCTACACCTTC. It encodes CASSEQGFRNYGYTF.

This clonotype was detected only a few times. The chain recombines TRBV29-1 with TRBJ2-3; D call uncertain. V shed 4 bases and J shed 2 bases, with 7 bases lying between them. CDR1 and CDR2 from the germline V gene are SQVTM and ANQGSEA. The CDR3 totals 12 residues. The CDR3 nucleotides are TGCAGCGTTGTGGAATACACAGATACGCAGTATTTT. It encodes CSVVEYTDTQYF.